The table lists the clone carrying this TCR beta chain with a count of one. Antigen unknown. Primers used in a second PCR of roughly 6 to 11 cycles were a sample-barcoded 5' primer and a J-beta primer mix. From the 5' RACE reads, TCRdb called clonotypes with MiXCR, one entry per CDR3 protein. The sample yields roughly 680,000 distinct CDR3 sequences, more than 40% seen once. This entry belongs to a study of blood T cells in healthy people across ages. The overall study: The template switching approach captured approximately one barcoded beta molecule for every two T cells.

Study results and caveats: Per-million-T-cell TCR beta diversity fell roughly linearly with age.

Samples each had at least 6 micrograms of total RNA extracted. The V gene's germline CDR1 is SGHVS and CDR2 FQNEAQ. J was trimmed by 5 bases and V by 5 bases; bases with no gene match: 11. The CDR3 covers 16 residues. The chain recombines TRBV7-8 with TRBJ2-3; 9 nucleotides match TRBD2. Sequenced input: blood. The receptor was derived from an older woman in good health. The chain's CDR3 is CASSRSSGILGDTQYF. CDR3 DNA: TGTGCCAGCAGCAGATCTAGCGGGATACTTGGAGATACGCAGTATTTT.